This T cell receptor (beta chain) emerged from a study of T cell responses to AZD1222 COVID-19 vaccine (dated by TCRdb to the early 2020s). Study-wide context: A total of about 230 trial participants underwent TCR sequencing, of whom some 210 received two doses of AZD1222 and some 25 received two doses of the MenACWY control vaccine. Trial participants were enrolled by age into 18-55, 56-69 and 70-plus year subgroups, with approximately 150, 28 and 58 TCR-sequenced participants respectively. What the study reported, not specific to this receptor: Because no day 14 peak-response samples were available, the repertoires could be characterized only after the peak T cell response. CD4 TCRs associated with the vaccine covered the entire spike protein, and the dominant responses were in regions 160-218 and 743-854. In the small 56-69-year group, the increase in depth fell short of significance, most likely because of low power. A significant rise in spike-specific TCR breadth and depth was observed after two AZD1222 doses relative to day 0 and relative to MenACWY recipients. Participants were mostly white British, with more females than males. The authors suggested clonal diversity may have been underestimated. Conclusions about previously exposed vaccinees are limited, since just five or six AZD1222 recipients were seropositive for SARS-CoV-2 at baseline. Reportedly, close to half of the unique spike-specific TCRs recognized epitopes lying outside the regions that are mutated in the B.1.351 and B.1.1.7 variants.

The CDR3 numbers 16 residues from cysteine through phenylalanine. Of all the DNA, just the CDR3 is kept, 48 bases in frame from base 1. Trimming costs V 6 bases and J 2 bases, and their ends lie 20 bases apart. The germline V gene supplies CDR1 SGDLS and CDR2 YYNGEE. What the time point label conveys for this sample: baseline before first vaccination. The treatment or condition label here, explained by the study, means: meningococcal conjugate vaccine given as trial control. The vaccinee samples were drawn from two UK trials, COV001 and COV002, one of which was a single-blind randomized controlled phase 2/3 trial testing AZD1222 (ChAdOx1 nCoV-19) in healthy adults. For TCRbeta chain sequencing, PBMC samples from trial participants were taken at day 0 and at day 28 after the second dose. The CDR3 regions of human TCRbeta chains were analyzed by immunosequencing. The original methods were these. Repertoire TCRs were checked for matches against a reference library of SARS-CoV-2-specific TCRs that had been generated using the MIRA antigen-specificity platform. Breadth was defined as the fraction of unique TCRs that were SARS-CoV-2-associated, and depth was defined as the fraction of total T cells that were SARS-CoV-2-associated. Using the MIRA data, every spike-specific TCR was mapped to the spike region that the TCR reacted to and assigned to either a CD4 or a CD8 class. Log10-transformed breadth and depth values were compared by one-way ANOVA with Sidak's multiple comparisons tests. The immuneACCESS repertoire file appears here via TCRdb, limited to in-frame rearrangements. These files lack a portion of the clones; in checked studies, under half of the deficit traces to unresolved V genes, and the cause of the others is not known. V, J and clone size are taken as reported in that table, and D and trimming were inferred from the DNA itself. This sample comprises about 110,000 clones, over 85% of them detected only once. The top ten clonotypes cover about 3% of the sample.

Note on this clone: Its antigen is currently not known. Per-nucleotide qualities are absent, and no much larger clonotype sits a single base away.

The sample in question was peripheral blood, obtained on day 0 of MenACWY control vaccination. The chain is assembled from TRBV9 and TRBJ2-5, with TRBD2 perhaps the D gene, on 7 matching bases. This receptor was obtained from an adult in good health. This receptor carries the CDR3 CASNPGGPGGQETQYF. The DNA sequence follows: TGTGCCAGCAACCCGGGGGGCCCCGGGGGTCAAGAGACCCAGTACTTC.